This T cell receptor (beta chain) was retrieved from a study of regulatory T cells. Germline CDR1 is PRHDT and CDR2 is FYEKMQ (reference sequence). V was pared by 3 bases and J by 2 bases, with 11 bases between. This CDR3 is 14 amino acids long. With respect to this clone: The antigen is unknown.

Every patient with CD3G deficiency had evidence of autoimmunity. Patients, 2 to 39 years old, had expanded memory T-cell proportions. General study results and limits: Patient CD8+ T cells trended toward lower Shannon entropy than controls. Regulatory T cells showed the strongest V-J pair restriction and V/J gene skewing among patient repertoires.

The PCR used 52 TRBV and 13 TRBJ primers. The assay was immunoSEQ multiplex PCR, and TCRdb's table has in-frame clones only and misses some. The profile shows some 10,000 clones, over 75% of them singletons. The chain is built from TRBV13 and TRBJ2-7; D is perhaps TRBD2 (5 bases). The receptor's source is a person between 18 and 30 years old with CD3G deficiency. Input material: CD8+ T cells sorted from blood. The CDR3 loop reads CASSFRGGTYEQYF. The CDR3, as DNA: TGTGCCAGCAGCTTTCGGGGTGGAACCTACGAGCAGTACTTC.